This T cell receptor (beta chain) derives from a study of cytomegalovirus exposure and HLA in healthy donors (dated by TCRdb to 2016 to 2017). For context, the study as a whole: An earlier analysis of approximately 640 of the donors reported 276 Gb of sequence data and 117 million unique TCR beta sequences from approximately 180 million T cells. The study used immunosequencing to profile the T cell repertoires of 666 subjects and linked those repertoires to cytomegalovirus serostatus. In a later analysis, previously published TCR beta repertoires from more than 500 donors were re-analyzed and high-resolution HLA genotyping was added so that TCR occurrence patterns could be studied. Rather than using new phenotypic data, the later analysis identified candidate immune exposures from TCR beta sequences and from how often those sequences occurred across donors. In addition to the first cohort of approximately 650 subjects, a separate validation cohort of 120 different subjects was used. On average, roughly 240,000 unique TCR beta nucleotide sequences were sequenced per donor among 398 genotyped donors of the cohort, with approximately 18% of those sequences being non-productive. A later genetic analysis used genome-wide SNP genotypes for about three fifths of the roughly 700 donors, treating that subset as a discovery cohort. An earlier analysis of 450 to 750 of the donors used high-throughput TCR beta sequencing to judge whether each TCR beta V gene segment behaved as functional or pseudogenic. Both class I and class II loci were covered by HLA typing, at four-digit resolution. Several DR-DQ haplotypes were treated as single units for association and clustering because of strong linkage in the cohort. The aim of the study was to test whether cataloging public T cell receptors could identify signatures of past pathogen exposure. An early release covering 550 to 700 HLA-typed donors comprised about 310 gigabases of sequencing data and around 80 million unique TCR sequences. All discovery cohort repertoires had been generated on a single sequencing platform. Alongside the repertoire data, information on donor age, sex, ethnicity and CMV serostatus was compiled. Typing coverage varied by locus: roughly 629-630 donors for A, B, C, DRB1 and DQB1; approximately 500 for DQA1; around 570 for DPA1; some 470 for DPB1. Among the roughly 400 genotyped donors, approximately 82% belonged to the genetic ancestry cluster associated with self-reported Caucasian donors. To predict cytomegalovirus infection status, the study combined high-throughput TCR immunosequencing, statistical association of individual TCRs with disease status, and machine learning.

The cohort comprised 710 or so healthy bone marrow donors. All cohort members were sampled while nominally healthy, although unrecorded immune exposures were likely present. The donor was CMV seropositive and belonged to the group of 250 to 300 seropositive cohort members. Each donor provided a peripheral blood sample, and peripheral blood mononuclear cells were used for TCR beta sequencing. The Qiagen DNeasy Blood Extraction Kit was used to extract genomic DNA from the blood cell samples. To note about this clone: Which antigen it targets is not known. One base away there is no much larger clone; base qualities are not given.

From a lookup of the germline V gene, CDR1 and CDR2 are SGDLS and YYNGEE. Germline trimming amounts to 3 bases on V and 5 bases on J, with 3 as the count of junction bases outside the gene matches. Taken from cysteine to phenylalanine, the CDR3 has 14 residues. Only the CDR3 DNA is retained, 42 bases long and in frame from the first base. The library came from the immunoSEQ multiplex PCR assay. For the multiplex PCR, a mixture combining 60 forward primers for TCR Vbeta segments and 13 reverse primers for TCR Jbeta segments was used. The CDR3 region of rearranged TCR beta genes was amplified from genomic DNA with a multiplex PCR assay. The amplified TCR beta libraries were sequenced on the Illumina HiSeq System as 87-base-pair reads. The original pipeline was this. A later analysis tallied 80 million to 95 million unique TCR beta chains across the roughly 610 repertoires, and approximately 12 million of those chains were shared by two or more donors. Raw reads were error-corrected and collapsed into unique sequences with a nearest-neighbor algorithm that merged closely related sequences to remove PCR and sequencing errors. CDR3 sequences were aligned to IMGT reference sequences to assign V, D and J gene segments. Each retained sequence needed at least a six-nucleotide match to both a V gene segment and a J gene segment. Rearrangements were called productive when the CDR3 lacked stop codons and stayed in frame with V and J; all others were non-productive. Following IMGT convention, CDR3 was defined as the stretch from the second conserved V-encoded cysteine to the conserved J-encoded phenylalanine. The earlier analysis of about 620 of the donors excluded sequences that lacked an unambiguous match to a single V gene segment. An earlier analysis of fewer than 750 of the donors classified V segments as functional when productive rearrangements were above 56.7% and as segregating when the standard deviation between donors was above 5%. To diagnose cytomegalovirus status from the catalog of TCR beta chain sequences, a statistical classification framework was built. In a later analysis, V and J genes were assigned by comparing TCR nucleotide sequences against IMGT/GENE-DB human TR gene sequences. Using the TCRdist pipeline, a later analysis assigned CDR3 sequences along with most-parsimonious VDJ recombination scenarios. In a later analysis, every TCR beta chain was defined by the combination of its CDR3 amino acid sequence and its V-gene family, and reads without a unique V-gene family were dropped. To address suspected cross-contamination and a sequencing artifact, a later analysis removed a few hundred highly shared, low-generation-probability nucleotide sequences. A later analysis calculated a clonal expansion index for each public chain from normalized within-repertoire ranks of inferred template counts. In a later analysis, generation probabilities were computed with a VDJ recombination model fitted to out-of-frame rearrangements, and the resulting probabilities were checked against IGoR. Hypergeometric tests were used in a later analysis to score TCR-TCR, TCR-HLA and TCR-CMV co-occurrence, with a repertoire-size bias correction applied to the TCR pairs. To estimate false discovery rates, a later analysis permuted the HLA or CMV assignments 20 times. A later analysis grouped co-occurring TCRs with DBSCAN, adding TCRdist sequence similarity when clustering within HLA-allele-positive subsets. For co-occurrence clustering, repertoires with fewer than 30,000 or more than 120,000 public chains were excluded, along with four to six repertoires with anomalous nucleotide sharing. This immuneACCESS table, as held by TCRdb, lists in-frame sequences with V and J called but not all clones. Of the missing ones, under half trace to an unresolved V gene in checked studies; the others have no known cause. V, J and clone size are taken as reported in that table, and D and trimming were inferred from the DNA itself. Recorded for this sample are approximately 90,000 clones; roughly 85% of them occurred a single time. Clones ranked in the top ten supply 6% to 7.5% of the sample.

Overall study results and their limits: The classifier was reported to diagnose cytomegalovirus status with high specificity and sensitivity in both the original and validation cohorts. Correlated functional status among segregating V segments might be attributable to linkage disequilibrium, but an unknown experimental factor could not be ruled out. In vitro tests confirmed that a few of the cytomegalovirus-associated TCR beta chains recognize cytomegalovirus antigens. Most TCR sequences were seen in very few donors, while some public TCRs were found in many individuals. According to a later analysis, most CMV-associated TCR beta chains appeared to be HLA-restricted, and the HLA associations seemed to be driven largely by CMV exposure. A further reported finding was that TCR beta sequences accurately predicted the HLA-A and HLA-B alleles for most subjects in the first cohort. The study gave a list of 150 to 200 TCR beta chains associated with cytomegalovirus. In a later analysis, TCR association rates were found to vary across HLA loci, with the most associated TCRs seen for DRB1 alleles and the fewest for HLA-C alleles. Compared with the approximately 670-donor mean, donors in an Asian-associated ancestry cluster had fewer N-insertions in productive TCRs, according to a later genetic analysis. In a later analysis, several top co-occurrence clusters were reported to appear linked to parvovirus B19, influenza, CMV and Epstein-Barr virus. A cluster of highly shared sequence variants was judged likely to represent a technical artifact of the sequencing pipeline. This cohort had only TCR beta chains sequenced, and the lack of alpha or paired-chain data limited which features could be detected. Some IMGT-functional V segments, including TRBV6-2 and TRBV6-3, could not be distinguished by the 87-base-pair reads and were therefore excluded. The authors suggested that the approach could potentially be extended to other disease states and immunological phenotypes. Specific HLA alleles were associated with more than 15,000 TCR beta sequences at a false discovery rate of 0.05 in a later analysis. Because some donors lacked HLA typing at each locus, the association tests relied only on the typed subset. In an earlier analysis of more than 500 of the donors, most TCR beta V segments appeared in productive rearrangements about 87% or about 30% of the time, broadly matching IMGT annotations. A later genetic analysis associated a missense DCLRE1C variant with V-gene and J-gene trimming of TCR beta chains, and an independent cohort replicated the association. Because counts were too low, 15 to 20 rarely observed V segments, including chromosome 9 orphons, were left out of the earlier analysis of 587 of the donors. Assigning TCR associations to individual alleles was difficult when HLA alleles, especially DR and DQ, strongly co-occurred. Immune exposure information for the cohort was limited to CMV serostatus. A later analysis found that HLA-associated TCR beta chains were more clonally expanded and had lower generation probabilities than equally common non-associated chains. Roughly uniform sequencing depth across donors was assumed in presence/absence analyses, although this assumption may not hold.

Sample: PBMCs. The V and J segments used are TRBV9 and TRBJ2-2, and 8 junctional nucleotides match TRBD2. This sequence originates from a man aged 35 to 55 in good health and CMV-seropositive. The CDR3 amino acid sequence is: CASSDLAGTGELFF. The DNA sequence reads TGTGCCAGCAGCGATTTAGCGGGGACCGGGGAGCTGTTTTTT.